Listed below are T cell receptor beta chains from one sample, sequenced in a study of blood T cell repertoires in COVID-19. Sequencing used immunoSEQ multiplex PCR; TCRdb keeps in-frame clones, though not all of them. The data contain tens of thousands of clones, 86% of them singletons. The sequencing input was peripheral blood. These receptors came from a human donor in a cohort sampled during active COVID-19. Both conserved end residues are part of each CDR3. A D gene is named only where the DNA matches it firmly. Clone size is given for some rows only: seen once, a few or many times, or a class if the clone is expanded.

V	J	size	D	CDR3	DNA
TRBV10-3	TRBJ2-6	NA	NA	CAIRGGGTTGANVLTF	TGTGCCATCAGGGGCGGGGGCACAACTGGGGCCAACGTCCTGACTTTC
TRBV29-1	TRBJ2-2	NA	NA	CSVQRVQGTGELFF	TGCAGCGTTCAAAGGGTTCAGGGGACCGGGGAGCTGTTTTTT
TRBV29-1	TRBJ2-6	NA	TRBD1	CSSGDRDPSGANVLTF	TGCAGCTCTGGGGACAGGGACCCCTCTGGGGCCAACGTCCTGACTTTC
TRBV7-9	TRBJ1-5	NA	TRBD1	CASSLGTGGGNQPQHF	TGTGCCAGCAGCTTAGGGACAGGGGGCGGCAATCAGCCCCAGCATTTT
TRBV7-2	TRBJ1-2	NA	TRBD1	CASSLEGTGTTGYTF	TGTGCCAGCAGCTTAGAGGGGACAGGGACGACTGGCTACACCTTC
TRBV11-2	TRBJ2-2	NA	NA	CASTFLPNTGELFF	TGTGCCAGCACCTTTCTACCGAACACCGGGGAGCTGTTTTTT
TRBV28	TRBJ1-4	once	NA	CASSLGTGLAKLFF	TGTGCCAGCAGTTTAGGTACAGGGCTTGCAAAACTGTTTTTT
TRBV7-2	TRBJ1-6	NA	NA	CASSLAGAHNSPLHF	TGTGCCAGCAGCTTAGCAGGAGCCCATAATTCACCCCTCCACTTT
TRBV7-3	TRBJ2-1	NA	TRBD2	CASSIGLAENNEQFF	TGTGCCAGCAGCATTGGACTAGCGGAAAACAATGAGCAGTTCTTC
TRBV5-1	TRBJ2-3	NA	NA	CASSLGVRLSTDTQYF	TGCGCCAGCAGCTTGGGAGTCAGGCTGAGCACAGATACGCAGTATTTT
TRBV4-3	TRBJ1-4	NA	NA	CASSQDWGEGGIEKLFF	TGCGCCAGCAGCCAAGACTGGGGGGAGGGGGGAATTGAAAAACTGTTTTTT
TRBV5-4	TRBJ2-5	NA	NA	CASSWGPGETQYF	TGTGCCAGCAGTTGGGGCCCCGGGGAGACCCAGTACTTC
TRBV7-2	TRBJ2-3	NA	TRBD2	CASSLVASGGGTDTQYF	TGTGCCAGCAGCTTAGTGGCTAGCGGGGGCGGCACAGATACGCAGTATTTT
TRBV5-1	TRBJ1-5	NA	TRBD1	CASSKGQSNQPQHF	TGCGCCAGCAGCAAGGGACAGTCCAATCAGCCCCAGCATTTT
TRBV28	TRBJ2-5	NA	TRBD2	CASSLTVIKREGLTLGTQYF	TGTGCCAGCAGTTTAACAGTAATTAAGCGGGAGGGCCTCACTTTGGGGACCCAGTACTTC
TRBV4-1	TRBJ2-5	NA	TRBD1	CASSQADRGPLETQYF	TGCGCCAGCAGCCAAGCGGACAGGGGGCCGTTGGAGACCCAGTACTTC
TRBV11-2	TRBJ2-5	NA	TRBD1	CASSFGARGETQYF	TGTGCCAGCAGCTTTGGCGCCAGGGGGGAGACCCAGTACTTC
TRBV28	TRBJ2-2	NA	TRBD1	CASITGGTGELFF	TGTGCCAGCATTACAGGGGGCACCGGGGAGCTGTTTTTT
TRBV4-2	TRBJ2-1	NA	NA	CASSGLPSSYNEQFF	TGTGCCAGCAGTGGACTACCGAGCTCCTACAATGAGCAGTTCTTC
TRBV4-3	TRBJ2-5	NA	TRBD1	CASSRDRTFQETQYF	TGCGCCAGCAGCCGGGACAGGACTTTTCAAGAGACCCAGTACTTC
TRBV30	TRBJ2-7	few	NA	CAWSVYEPREQYF	TGTGCCTGGAGTGTGTACGAGCCTAGGGAGCAGTACTTC
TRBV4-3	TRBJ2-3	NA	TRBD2	CASSPGLAGGGADTQYF	TGCGCCAGCAGCCCAGGACTAGCGGGAGGAGGTGCAGATACGCAGTATTTT
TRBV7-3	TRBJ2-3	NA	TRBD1	CASSVQGASSTDTQYF	TGTGCCAGCAGCGTTCAGGGGGCGTCAAGCACAGATACGCAGTATTTT
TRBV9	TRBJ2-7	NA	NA	CASSPRIASYEQYF	TGTGCCAGCAGTCCTAGGATCGCGTCCTACGAGCAGTACTTC
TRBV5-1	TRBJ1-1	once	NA	CASSPGNIENTEAFF	TGCGCCAGCAGCCCAGGAAACATTGAGAACACTGAAGCTTTCTTT
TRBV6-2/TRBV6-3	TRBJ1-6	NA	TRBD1	CASSFPGQGSAYNSPLHF	TGTGCCAGCAGTTTCCCGGGACAGGGGTCCGCCTATAATTCACCCCTCCACTTT
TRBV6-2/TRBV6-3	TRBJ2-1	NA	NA	CASSYRAGSNEQFF	TGTGCCAGCAGTTACCGTGCGGGAAGCAATGAGCAGTTCTTC
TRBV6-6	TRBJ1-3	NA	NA	CASSPRTPQGLSSGNTIYF	TGTGCCAGCAGTCCCCGGACTCCACAGGGTTTGAGCTCTGGAAACACCATATATTTT
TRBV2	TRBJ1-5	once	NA	CASSLVPPYSNQPQHF	TGTGCCAGCAGTCTTGTGCCGCCCTATAGCAATCAGCCCCAGCATTTT
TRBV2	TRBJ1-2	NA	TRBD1	CASSVDRADYGYTF	TGTGCCAGCAGTGTCGACAGGGCGGACTATGGCTACACCTTC
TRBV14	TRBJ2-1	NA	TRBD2	CASSGTRGWNEQFF	TGTGCCAGCAGCGGGACTAGGGGTTGGAATGAGCAGTTCTTC
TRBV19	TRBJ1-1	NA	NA	CASSPRSGSPNTEAFF	TGTGCCAGTAGTCCTCGATCAGGTTCCCCGAACACTGAAGCTTTCTTT
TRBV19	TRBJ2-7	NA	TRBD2	CASSGRLAGARNSYEQYF	TGTGCCAGTAGTGGTCGACTAGCGGGGGCGCGAAACTCCTACGAGCAGTACTTC